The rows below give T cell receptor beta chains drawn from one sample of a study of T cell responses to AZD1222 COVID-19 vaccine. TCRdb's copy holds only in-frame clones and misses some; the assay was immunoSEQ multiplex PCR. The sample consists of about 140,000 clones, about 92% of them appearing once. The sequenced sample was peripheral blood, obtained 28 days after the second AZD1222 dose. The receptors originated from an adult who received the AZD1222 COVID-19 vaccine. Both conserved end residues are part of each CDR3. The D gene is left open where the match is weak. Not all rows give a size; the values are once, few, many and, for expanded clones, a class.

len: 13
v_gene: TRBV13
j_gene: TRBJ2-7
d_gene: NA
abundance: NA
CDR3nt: TGTGCCAGCACCTCTTGGGGATCCTACGAGCAGTACTTC
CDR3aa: CASTSWGSYEQYF

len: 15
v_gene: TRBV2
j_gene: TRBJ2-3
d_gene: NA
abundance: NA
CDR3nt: TGTGCCAGCAGTGAATTGCAGGGGATGACAGATACGCAGTATTTT
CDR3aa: CASSELQGMTDTQYF

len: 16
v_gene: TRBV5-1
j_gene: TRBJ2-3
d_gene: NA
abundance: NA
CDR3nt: TGCGCCAGCAGCTCTCAGGGGGGCAAGGTCACAGATACGCAGTATTTT
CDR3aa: CASSSQGGKVTDTQYF

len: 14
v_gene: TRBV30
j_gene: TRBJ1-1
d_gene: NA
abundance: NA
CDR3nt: TGTGCCTGGGGACTTAAAAGGGGGAACACTGAAGCTTTCTTT
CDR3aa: CAWGLKRGNTEAFF

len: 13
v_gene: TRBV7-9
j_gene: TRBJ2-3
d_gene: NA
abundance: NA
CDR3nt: TGTGCCAGCAGCTTCAGGGGCACAGATACGCAGTATTTT
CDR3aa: CASSFRGTDTQYF

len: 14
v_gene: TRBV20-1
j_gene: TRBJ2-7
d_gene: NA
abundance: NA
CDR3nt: TGCAGTGCTAGTGCGGCCAAGGGGGTTGACGAGCAGTACTTC
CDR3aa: CSASAAKGVDEQYF

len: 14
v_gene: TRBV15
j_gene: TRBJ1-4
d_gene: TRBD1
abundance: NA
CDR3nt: TGTGCCACCAGCAGAGACAGGGGGTCTGAAAAACTGTTTTTT
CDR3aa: CATSRDRGSEKLFF

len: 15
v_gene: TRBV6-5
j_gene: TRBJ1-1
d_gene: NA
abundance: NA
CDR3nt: TGTGCCAGCACCCAGCGGGGGACGGGGAACACTGAAGCTTTCTTT
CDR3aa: CASTQRGTGNTEAFF

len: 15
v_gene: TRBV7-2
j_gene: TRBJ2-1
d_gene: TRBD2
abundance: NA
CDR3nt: TGTGCCAGCAGCCCTAGCGGGGCCTCCTACAATGAGCAGTTCTTC
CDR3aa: CASSPSGASYNEQFF

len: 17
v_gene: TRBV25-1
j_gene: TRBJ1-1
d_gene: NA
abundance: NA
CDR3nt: TGTGCCAGCAGTGAGCCCCTATCGGACTTACGGCCCACTGAAGCTTTCTTT
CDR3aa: CASSEPLSDLRPTEAFF

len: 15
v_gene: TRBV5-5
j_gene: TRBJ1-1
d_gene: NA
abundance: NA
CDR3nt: TGTGCCAGCAGCCCTCGTGAGGGGAGGGGCACTGAAGCTTTCTTT
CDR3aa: CASSPREGRGTEAFF

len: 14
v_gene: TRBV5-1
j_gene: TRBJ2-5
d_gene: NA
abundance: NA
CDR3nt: TGCGCCAGCAGCTTGACAGGGAGAGAAGAGACCCAGTACTTC
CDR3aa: CASSLTGREETQYF

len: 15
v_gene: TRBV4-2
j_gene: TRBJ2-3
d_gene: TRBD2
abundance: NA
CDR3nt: TGTGCCAGCAGCCAAGACGGGGGGAGGGCAGATACGCAGTATTTT
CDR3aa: CASSQDGGRADTQYF

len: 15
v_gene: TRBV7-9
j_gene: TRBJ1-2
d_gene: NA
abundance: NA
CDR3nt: TGTGCCAGCAGCTTAGTTGGGCAGGGGACCTATGGCTACACCTTC
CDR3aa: CASSLVGQGTYGYTF

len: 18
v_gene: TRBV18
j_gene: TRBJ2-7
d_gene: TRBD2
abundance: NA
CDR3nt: TGTGCCAGCTCACCATTCTTCTTTGGACTAGCGGGAACCTACGAGCAGTACTTC
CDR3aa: CASSPFFFGLAGTYEQYF

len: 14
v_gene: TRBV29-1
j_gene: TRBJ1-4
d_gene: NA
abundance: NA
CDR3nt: TGCAGCGTTAAAATTTCGAGTGGGGTAGAAAAACTGTTTTTT
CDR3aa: CSVKISSGVEKLFF

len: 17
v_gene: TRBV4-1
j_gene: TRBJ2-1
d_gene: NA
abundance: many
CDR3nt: TGCGCCAGCAGCCAAGAGGGGAGGTTAAGCTCCTACAATGAGCAGTTCTTC
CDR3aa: CASSQEGRLSSYNEQFF

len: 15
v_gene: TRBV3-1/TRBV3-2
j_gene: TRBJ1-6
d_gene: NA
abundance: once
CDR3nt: TGTGCCAGCAGCTCCACAGCAGGGATACGATCACCCCTCCACTTT
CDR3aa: CASSSTAGIRSPLHF

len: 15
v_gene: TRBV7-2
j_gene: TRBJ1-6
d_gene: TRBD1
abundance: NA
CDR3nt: TGTGCCAGCAGGATCGATGGGACAGCTGGGTCACCCCTCCACTTT
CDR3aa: CASRIDGTAGSPLHF

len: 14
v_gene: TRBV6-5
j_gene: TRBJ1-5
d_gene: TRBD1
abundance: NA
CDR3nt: TGTGCCAGCAGTTGGGACAGGGGCAATCAGCCCCAGCATTTT
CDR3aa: CASSWDRGNQPQHF

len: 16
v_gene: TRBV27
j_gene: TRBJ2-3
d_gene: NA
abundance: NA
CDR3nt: TGTGCCAGCAGCTTTAGGTTTCGCCTCAGCACAGATACGCAGTATTTT
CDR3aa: CASSFRFRLSTDTQYF

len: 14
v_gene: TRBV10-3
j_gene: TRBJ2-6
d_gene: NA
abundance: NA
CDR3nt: TGTGCCATCAGTGATAGCTCTGGGGCCAACGTCCTGACTTTC
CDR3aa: CAISDSSGANVLTF

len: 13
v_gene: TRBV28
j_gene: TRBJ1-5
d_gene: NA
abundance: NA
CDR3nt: TGTGCCAGCAGTACCCAGAGCAATCAGCCCCAGCATTTT
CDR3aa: CASSTQSNQPQHF

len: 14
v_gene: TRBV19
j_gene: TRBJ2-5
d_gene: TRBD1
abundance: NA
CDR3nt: TGTGCCAGTAGTAGAGACAGGGTCCAAGAGACCCAGTACTTC
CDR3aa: CASSRDRVQETQYF

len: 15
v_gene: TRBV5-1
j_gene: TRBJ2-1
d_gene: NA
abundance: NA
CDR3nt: TGCGCCAGCAGCTTAGGCAGTTTCGGGTTGGGTGAGCAGTTCTTC
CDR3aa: CASSLGSFGLGEQFF

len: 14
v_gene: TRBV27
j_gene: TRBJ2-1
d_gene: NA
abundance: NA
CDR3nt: TGTGCCAGCAGTTCCTCCGCAACCCCCAATGAGCAGTTCTTC
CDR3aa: CASSSSATPNEQFF

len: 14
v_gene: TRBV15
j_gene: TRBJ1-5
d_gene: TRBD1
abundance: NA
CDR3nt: TGTGCCACCAGTTTGGACAGGGAGAGGCAGCCCCAGCATTTT
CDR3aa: CATSLDRERQPQHF

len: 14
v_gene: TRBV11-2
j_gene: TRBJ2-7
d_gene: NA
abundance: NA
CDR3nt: TGTGCCAGCAGCTTAGGTCCAGGGGTCTACGAGCAGTACTTC
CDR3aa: CASSLGPGVYEQYF

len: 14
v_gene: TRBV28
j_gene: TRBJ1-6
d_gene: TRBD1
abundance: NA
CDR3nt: TGTGCCAGCACCGAGGGACAGTACAATTCACCCCTCCACTTT
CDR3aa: CASTEGQYNSPLHF

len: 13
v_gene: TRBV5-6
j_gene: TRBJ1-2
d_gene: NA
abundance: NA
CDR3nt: TGTGCCAGCACCCTCCGGGCCAGGGGTGGCTACACCTTC
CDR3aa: CASTLRARGGYTF

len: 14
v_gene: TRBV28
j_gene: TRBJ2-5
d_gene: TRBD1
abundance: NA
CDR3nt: TGTGCCAGCAGCCAAACAGGGGGCCGAGAGACCCAGTACTTC
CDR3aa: CASSQTGGRETQYF

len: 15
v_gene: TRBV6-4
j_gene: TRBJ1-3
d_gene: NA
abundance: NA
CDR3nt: TGTGCCAGCGCACAGGGTTTCAGCTCTGGAAACACCATATATTTT
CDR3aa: CASAQGFSSGNTIYF

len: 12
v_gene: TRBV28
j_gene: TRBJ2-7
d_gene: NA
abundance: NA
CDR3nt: TGTGCCGGGTCCCCTAACTCCTACGAGCAGTACTTC
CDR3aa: CAGSPNSYEQYF

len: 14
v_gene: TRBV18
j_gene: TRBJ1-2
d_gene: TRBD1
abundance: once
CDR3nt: TGTGCCAGCACCAGGGACAGGTATAAATATGGCTACACCTTC
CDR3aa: CASTRDRYKYGYTF

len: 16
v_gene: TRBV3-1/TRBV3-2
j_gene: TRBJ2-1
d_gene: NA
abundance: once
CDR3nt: TGTGCCAGCAGCCAAGTATCCAGGAGCTCCTACAATGAGCAGTTCTTC
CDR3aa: CASSQVSRSSYNEQFF

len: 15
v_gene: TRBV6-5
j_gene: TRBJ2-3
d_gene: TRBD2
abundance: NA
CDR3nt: TGTGCCAGCAGTAGAAGGCGGGAGGGGGCAGATACGCAGTATTTT
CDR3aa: CASSRRREGADTQYF

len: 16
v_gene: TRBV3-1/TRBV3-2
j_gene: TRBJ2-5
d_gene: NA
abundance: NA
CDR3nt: TGTGCCAGCAGCCTCCCCCAGGCCAGGGGATTGGAGACCCAGTACTTC
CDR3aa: CASSLPQARGLETQYF

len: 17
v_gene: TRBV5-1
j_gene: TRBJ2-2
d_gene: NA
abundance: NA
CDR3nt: TGCGCCAGCAGCAGTTTGGTACAGGGCTCGAACACCGGGGAGCTGTTTTTT
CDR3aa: CASSSLVQGSNTGELFF

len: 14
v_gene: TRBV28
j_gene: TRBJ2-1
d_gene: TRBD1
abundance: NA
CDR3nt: TGTGCCAGCAGTAGTGGACAGGGAGAAATAGAGCAGTTCTTC
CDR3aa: CASSSGQGEIEQFF

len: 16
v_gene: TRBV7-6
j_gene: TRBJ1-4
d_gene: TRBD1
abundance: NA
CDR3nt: TGTGCCAGCAGCTTACTAGGACAGGTCCCCAATGAAAAACTGTTTTTT
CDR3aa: CASSLLGQVPNEKLFF

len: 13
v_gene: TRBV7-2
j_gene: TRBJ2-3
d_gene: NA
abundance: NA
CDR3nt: TGTGCCAGCAGCCCAACTGTAAGGGATACGCAGTATTTT
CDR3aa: CASSPTVRDTQYF

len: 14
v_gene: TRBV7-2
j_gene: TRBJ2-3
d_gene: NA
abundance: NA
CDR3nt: TGTGCCAGCAGCTCGGACCAGACCTCAGATACGCAGTATTTT
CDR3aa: CASSSDQTSDTQYF

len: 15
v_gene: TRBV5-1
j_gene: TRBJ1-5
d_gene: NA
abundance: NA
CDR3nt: TGCGCCAGCAGCTTTGGGGAGGGGAGCAATCAGCCCCAGCATTTT
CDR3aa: CASSFGEGSNQPQHF

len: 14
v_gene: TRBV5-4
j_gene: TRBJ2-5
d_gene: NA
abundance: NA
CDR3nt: TGTGCCAGCAGCCCCCCGTCCGGGGGAGAGACCCAGTACTTC
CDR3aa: CASSPPSGGETQYF

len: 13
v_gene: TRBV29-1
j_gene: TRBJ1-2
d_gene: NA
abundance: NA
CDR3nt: TGCAGCGTCGCCTCACAGGTTAACTATGGCTACACCTTC
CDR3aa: CSVASQVNYGYTF

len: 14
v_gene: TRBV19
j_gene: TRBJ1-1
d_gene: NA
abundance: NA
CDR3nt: TGTGCCAGTAACCATAATTACCGACGGACTGAAGCTTTCTTT
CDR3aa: CASNHNYRRTEAFF

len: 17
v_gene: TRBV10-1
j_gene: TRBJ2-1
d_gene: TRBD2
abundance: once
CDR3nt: TGCGCCAGCAGTGGGGTTAGCGGGGTGCCATCCTACAATGAGCAGTTCTTC
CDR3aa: CASSGVSGVPSYNEQFF

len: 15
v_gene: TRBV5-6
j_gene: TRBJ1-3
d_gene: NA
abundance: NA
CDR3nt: TGTGCCAGCAGCCAGCAACCTATGGCTGGAAACACCATATATTTT
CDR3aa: CASSQQPMAGNTIYF

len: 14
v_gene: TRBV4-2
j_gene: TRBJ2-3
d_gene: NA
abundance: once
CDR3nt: TGTGCCAGCAGCCAAGGTGGTAGCACTGATACGCAGTATTTT
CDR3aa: CASSQGGSTDTQYF

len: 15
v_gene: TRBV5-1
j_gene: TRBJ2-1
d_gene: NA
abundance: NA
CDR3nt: TGCGCCAGCAGCCCGATCGACAGGGGAGGGTACGAGCAGTTCTTC
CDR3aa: CASSPIDRGGYEQFF

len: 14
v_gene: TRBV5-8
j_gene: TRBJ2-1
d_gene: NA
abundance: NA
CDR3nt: TGTGCCAGCAGCACCTACCCGGCCCACAATGAGCAGTTCTTC
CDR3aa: CASSTYPAHNEQFF

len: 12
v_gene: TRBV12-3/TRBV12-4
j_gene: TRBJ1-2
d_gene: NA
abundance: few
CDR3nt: TGTGCCAGCAGTTCTTCAAACTATGGCTACACCTTC
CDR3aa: CASSSSNYGYTF

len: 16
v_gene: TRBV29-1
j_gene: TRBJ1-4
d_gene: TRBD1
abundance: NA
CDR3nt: TGCAGCGTTAGGGACAGTACCTTGGAGGCGGGGAAGGAACTGTTTTTT
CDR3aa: CSVRDSTLEAGKELFF

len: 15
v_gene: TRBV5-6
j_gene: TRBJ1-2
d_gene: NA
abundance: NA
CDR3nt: TGTGCCAGCAGCCCAATCCGCAGGGCCTCCTATGGCTACACCTTC
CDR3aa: CASSPIRRASYGYTF

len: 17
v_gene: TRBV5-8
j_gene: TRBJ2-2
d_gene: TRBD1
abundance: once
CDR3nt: TGTGCCAGCAGTTTTCTTGGGACCACAGGGGCCGGAGGGGAGCTGTTTTTT
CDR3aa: CASSFLGTTGAGGELFF

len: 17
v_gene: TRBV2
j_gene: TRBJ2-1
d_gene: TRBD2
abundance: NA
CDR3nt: TGTGCCAGCAGTGAAGCCTATGGTAGCGGGGATAGGAATGAGCAGTTCTTC
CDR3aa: CASSEAYGSGDRNEQFF

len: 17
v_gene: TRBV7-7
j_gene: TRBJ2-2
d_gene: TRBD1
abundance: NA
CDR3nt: TGTGCTAGCAGCCCCCTTCCGGGACAGGGGACCACCGGGGAGCTGTTTTTT
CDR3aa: CASSPLPGQGTTGELFF

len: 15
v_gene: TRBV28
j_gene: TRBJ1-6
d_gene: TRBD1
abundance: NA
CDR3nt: TGTGCCAGCGCTCGACAGGGTGGGAATAATTCACCCCTCCACTTT
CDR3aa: CASARQGGNNSPLHF

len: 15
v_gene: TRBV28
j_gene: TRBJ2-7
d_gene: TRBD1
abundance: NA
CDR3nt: TGTGCCAGCCTCCGCGGGGAGGGACAGGGTTACGAGCAGTACTTC
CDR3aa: CASLRGEGQGYEQYF

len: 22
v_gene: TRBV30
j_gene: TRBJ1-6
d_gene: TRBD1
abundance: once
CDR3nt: TGTGCCTGGAGTCCACCAAGACGGACAGGGCGCTACCCTGGGTCATTTAATTCACCCCTCCACTTT
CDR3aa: CAWSPPRRTGRYPGSFNSPLHF